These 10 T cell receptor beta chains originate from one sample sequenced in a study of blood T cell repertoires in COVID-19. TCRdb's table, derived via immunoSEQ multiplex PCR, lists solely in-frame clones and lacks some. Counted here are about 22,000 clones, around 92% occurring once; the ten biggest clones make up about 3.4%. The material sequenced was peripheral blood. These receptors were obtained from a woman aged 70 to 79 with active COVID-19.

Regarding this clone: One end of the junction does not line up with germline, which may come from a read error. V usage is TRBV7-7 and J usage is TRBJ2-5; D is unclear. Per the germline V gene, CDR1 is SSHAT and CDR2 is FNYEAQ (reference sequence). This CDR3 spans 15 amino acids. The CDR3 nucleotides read TGTGCTAGCAGCTTAAGCCCGGCCGGGTGGGAGACCCAGTACTTC. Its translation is CASSLSPAGWETQYF.

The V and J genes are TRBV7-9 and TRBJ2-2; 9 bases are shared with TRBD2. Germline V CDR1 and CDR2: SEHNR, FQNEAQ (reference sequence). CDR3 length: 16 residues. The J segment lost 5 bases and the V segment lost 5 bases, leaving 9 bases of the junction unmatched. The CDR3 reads CASSPTGLASTGELFF. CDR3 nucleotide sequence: TGTGCCAGCAGCCCAACCGGACTAGCGTCTACCGGGGAGCTGTTTTTT.

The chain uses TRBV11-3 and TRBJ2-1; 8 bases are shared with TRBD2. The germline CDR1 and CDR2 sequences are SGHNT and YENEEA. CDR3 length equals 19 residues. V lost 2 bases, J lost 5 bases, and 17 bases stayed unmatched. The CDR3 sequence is CASSLIPDSAREGDNEQFF. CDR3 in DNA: TGTGCCAGCAGCTTAATCCCGGACAGCGCTCGGGAGGGGGACAATGAGCAGTTCTTC.

CDR3 nucleotide sequence: TGTGCCAGCAGCCAACGGGAGACGGGAAACATTCAGTACTTC. Protein sequence: CASSQRETGNIQYF. This chain joins TRBV3-1 (or the pseudogene TRBV3-2) and TRBJ2-4, with D possibly matching TRBD2 (6 bases). The CDR3 consists of 14 residues. Per the germline V gene, CDR1 is LGHDT and CDR2 is YNNKEL (reference sequence). Trimming pared 2 bases from V and 6 bases from J, leaving 11 bases between.

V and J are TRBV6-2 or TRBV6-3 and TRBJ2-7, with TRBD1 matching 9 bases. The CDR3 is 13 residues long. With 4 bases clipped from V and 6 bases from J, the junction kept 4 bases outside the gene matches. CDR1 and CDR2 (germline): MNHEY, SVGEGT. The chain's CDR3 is CASSSYRGPEQYF. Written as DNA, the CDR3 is TGTGCCAGCAGTTCGTACAGGGGGCCCGAGCAGTACTTC.

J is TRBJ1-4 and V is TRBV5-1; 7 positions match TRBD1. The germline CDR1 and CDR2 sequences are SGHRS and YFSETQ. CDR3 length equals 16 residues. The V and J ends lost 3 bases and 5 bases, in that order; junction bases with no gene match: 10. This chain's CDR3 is CASSWTGTVGNEKLFF. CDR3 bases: TGCGCCAGCAGCTGGACGGGGACAGTGGGAAATGAAAAACTGTTTTTT.

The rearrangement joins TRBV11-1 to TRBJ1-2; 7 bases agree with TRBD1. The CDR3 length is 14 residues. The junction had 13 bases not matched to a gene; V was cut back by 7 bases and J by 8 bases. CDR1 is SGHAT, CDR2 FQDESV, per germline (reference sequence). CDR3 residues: CASIQRGRGFGYTF. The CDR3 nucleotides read TGTGCCAGCATCCAACGGGGCAGGGGGTTCGGCTACACCTTC.

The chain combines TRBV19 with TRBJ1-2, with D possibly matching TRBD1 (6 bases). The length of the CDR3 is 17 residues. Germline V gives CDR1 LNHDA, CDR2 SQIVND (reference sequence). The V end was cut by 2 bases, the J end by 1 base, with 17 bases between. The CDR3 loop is CASSIRLRGGRNYGYTF. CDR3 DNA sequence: TGTGCCAGTAGTATACGACTCAGGGGCGGCCGTAACTATGGCTACACCTTC.

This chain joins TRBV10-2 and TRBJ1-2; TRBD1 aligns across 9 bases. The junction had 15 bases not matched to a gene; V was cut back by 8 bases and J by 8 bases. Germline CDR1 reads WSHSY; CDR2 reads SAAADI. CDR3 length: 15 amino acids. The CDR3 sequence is CASSEGGQGFLGYTF. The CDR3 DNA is TGCGCCAGCTCAGAGGGGGGACAGGGTTTTTTGGGCTACACCTTC.

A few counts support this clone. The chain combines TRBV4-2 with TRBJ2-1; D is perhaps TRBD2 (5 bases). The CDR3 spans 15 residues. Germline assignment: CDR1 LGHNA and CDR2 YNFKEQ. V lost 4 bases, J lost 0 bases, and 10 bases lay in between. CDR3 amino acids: CASSPFRGSYNEQFF. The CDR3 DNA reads TGTGCCAGCAGCCCTTTTCGGGGCTCCTACAATGAGCAGTTCTTC.